One sample yielded the 23 T cell receptor beta chains listed below, sequenced in a study of early T cells in non-severe SARS-CoV-2 infection (dated by TCRdb to 2020 to 2023). The library came from 5' RACE. Sequencing used a NextSeq 500. TCRdb passed the public sequencing reads through fastp at Q25 and MiXCR, retaining productive beta sequences. Rows merge per CDR3 protein into single entries with the most common DNA and genes. The sample table records more than 35,000 distinct CDR3 sequences; roughly 4.8% of these occur just once. 15% to 20% of the sample is held by the ten biggest clonotypes. Sequenced input: whole blood. Receptor source: an adult who was a healthcare worker with PCR-confirmed SARS-CoV-2 infection or an uninfected control (not recorded which).

This clonotype was detected only a few times. The chain has TRBV4-2 and TRBJ2-2; TRBD1 or TRBD2 may be the D gene (6 bases each). Trimming removed 0 bases from V and 6 bases from J, with 20 bases in between. The CDR3 runs to 18 residues. Germline V gene lookup returns CDR1 LGHNA and CDR2 YNFKEQ. CDR3: CASSQDYGGGFKAGELFF. In DNA form, the CDR3 reads TGTGCCAGCAGCCAAGATTACGGGGGCGGTTTCAAGGCCGGGGAGCTGTTTTTT.

This clonotype was detected many times. A junction end diverges from the germline sequence, so it may reflect a read error. V usage is TRBV18 and J usage is TRBJ2-5, with 9 bases fitting TRBD1. Per the germline V gene, CDR1 is KGHSH and CDR2 is LQKENI. The CDR3 has 11 amino acids. The CDR3, as DNA: TGTGCCAGCCGGGACAGGGAAGCGTTGTGCTTC. It is translated as CASRDREALCF.

This clonotype was counted ten times or more. CDR3 protein: CATLTFATGMEETQYF. CDR3 nucleotide sequence: TGTGCCACCTTGACCTTCGCGACAGGGATGGAAGAGACCCAGTACTTC. The chain couples TRBV6-1 to TRBJ2-5; 7 nucleotides align to TRBD1. J lost 3 bases, V lost 10 bases, and 17 bases had no gene match. The CDR3 contains 16 residues. Germline-derived CDR1 and CDR2 are MNHNS and SASEGT.

The rearrangement joins TRBV7-8 to TRBJ2-2; D remains ambiguous. This CDR3 region has 14 residues. The germline V and J ends were trimmed by 0 bases and 3 bases, with 5 bases remaining between them. Germline CDR1 is SGHVS and CDR2 is FQNEAQ. The CDR3 DNA follows: TGTGCCAGCAGCTTAGCGGCCCACACCGGGGAGCTGTTTTTT. The encoded protein is CASSLAAHTGELFF. Together with reference TRBV7-8 and TRBJ2-2, the CDR3 gives the full variable domain: GAGVSQSPRYKVAKRGQDVALRCDPISGHVSLFWYQQALGQGPEFLTYFQNEAQLDKSGLPSDRFFAERPEGSVSTLKIQRTQQEDSAVYLCASSLAAHTGELFFGEGSRLTVL.

This clonotype has ten or more counts. The chain joins TRBV25-1 to TRBJ2-3; 10 bases align to TRBD2. Germline lookup yields CDR1 MGHDK and CDR2 SYGVNS. Trimming cost V 0 bases and J 5 bases; bases outside gene matches: 11. This CDR3 has 18 residues. CDR3 residues: CASSEYKTSGALQDTQYF. In DNA, the CDR3 is TGTGCCAGCAGTGAATATAAAACTAGCGGGGCTTTACAAGATACGCAGTATTTT.

The chain recombines TRBV3-1 with TRBJ2-3, with 8 bases lining up with TRBD2. The germline CDR1 and CDR2 sequences are LGHDT and YNNKEL (reference sequence). This CDR3 spans 14 amino acids. J gave up 5 bases and V 4 bases, and 5 bases lay outside the gene matches. Written as DNA, the CDR3 is TGTGCCAGCAGCCCCGGGGGGGCCTTAGATACGCAGTATTTT. Protein product: CASSPGGALDTQYF.

V is TRBV7-8 and J is TRBJ2-2, with D tentatively TRBD2 (5 bases). Trimming cost V 5 bases and J 3 bases, with 13 bases left between them. The germline gives CDR1 SGHVS, CDR2 FQNEAQ. This CDR3 has 15 amino acids. This CDR3 reads CASSHTGLYTGELFF. Here the CDR3 DNA reads TGTGCCAGCAGCCATACGGGATTATACACCGGGGAGCTGTTTTTT.

J is TRBJ2-1 and V is TRBV9; D is possibly TRBD2 (5 bases). Trimming took 0 bases from V and 0 from J, leaving 10 bases between them. Per the germline V gene, CDR1 is SGDLS and CDR2 is YYNGEE. There are 16 residues in the CDR3. CDR3 in DNA: TGTGCCAGCAGCGTAGGTGGGGAGAGCTCCTACAATGAGCAGTTCTTC. This codes for CASSVGGESSYNEQFF.

This clonotype was observed at least ten times. The V and J genes are TRBV19 and TRBJ2-7; a weak D match, TRBD1 (6 bases). Germline loops: CDR1 LNHDA, CDR2 SQIVND (reference sequence). The CDR3 contains 14 residues. V lost 5 bases to trimming and J lost 4 bases, with 15 bases between them. CDR3 nucleotide sequence: TGTGCCAGTAGTCCCTCCCCGGGACAATACGAGCAGTACTTC. Amino acids: CASSPSPGQYEQYF.

There are many counts of this clonotype. The chain uses TRBV9 and TRBJ1-4; D gene unclear. Germline V lookup: CDR1 SGDLS, CDR2 YYNGEE. V shed 3 bases and J shed 4 bases, with 10 bases lying between them. CDR3 length equals 14 residues. DNA for the CDR3: TGTGCCAGCAGCGAGGACGGTCATAATGAAAAACTGTTTTTT. This codes for CASSEDGHNEKLFF.

This clonotype was observed many times. V is TRBV4-2 and J is TRBJ1-5, with 8 nucleotides matching TRBD1. This CDR3 region has 19 residues. V lost 4 bases to trimming and J lost 6 bases; unmatched junction nucleotides: 20. In germline, CDR1 is LGHNA, CDR2 YNFKEQ. DNA of the CDR3: TGTGCCAGCAGCCCTTCTCACCAAAAGGACAGGGCGGTAGGTCAGCCCCAGCATTTT. It is translated as CASSPSHQKDRAVGQPQHF.

For the CDR3, the DNA is TGTGCCAGCACGCTATTCCACGGGAACCAAGAGACCCAGTACTTC. Amino acids: CASTLFHGNQETQYF. V and J are TRBV6-1 and TRBJ2-5, with a tentative D call TRBD2 (5 bases). CDR3 size: 15 residues. Trimming removed 7 bases from V and 0 bases from J, with 15 bases in between. Per the germline V gene, CDR1 is MNHNS and CDR2 is SASEGT.

This clonotype was seen a handful of times. The gene calls are TRBV12-3 or TRBV12-4 and TRBJ2-3; 9 bases agree with TRBD1. There are 12 residues in the CDR3. V shed 5 bases, J shed 10 bases, and the junction held 4 bases outside the gene matches. Written as DNA, the CDR3 is TGTGCCAGCAGTCAACAGGGGGCTCCGCAGTATTTT. This translates into CASSQQGAPQYF.

This clonotype was detected many times. The chain recombines TRBV11-2 with TRBJ2-2; D is uncertain. The germline gives CDR1 SGHAT, CDR2 FQNNGV. The CDR3 is 14 amino acids. V lost 3 bases and J 2 bases, leaving 7 bases between the germline ends. DNA of the CDR3: TGTGCCAGCAGCTTGTTATCCAACACCGGGGAGCTGTTTTTT. Encoded protein: CASSLLSNTGELFF. Filled out from reference TRBV11-2 and TRBJ2-2, the complete variable domain reads EAGVAQSPRYKIIEKRQSVAFWCNPISGHATLYWYQQILGQGPKLLIQFQNNGVVDDSQLPKDRFSAERLKGVDSTLKIQPAKLEDSAVYLCASSLLSNTGELFFGEGSRLTVL.

This clonotype was picked up many times. Here the CDR3 reads CASSVSGRDSPLHF. CDR3 in DNA: TGTGCCAGCAGTGTATCAGGGAGGGATTCACCCCTCCACTTT. The chain recombines TRBV2 with TRBJ1-6; weak D call: TRBD1 (5 bases). Trimming took off 4 bases at V and 8 bases at J, with 12 bases between the two ends. In germline, CDR1 is SNHLY, CDR2 FYNNEI. This CDR3 is 14 amino acids long.

At least ten counts were recorded for this clonotype. The CDR3 sequence is CASSIQTGLLSYGYTF. As DNA, the CDR3 is TGTGCCAGTAGTATACAAACAGGCTTACTCTCCTATGGCTACACCTTC. V usage is TRBV19 and J usage is TRBJ1-2, with a weak D call TRBD1 (5 bases). This CDR3 region has 16 residues. CDR1 LNHDA and CDR2 SQIVND come from the germline V gene (reference sequence). The V end was cut by 2 bases, the J end by 4 bases, with 17 bases between.

This clonotype was seen ten or more times. This chain connects TRBV6-5 to TRBJ2-1, with TRBD1 as a possible D gene (6 bases). This CDR3 is built from 14 residues. The ends were cut back, 7 bases at V and 0 bases at J, with 10 bases in the middle. Germline V CDR1 and CDR2: MNHEY, SVGAGI. The CDR3 loop reads CASNTGTSYNEQFF. The CDR3 DNA follows: TGTGCCAGCAACACAGGGACCTCCTACAATGAGCAGTTCTTC.

In its sample, this clonotype was seen many times. The chain links TRBV7-2 to TRBJ1-2; possibly TRBD1 for D (6 bases). CDR1 SGHTA and CDR2 FQGNSA come from the germline V gene. This CDR3 is built from 14 residues. Between the trimmed V and J ends, which lost 4 bases and 3 bases, there was a span of 12 bases. The DNA for the CDR3 is TGTGCCAGCAGCTCCGCCGCAGGGGACTATGGCTACACCTTC. Its translation: CASSSAAGDYGYTF.

This clonotype has at least ten counts. The chain combines TRBV7-2 with TRBJ1-1, with 10 bases fitting TRBD1. The CDR3 spans 14 residues. V shed 4 bases and J 9 bases; nucleotides not matched to a gene: 8. Germline CDR1 and CDR2: SGHTA and FQGNSA. CDR3 region: CASSSPGQGLQAFF. In nucleotides, the CDR3 is TGTGCCAGCAGCTCGCCGGGACAGGGGTTACAAGCTTTCTTT.

This clonotype was detected ten times or more. The chain is built from TRBV10-3 and TRBJ2-1; the D gene is possibly TRBD2 (6 bases). The CDR3 has 14 residues. V shed 10 bases and J shed 4 bases, with 17 bases lying between them. CDR1 and CDR2 (germline): ENHRY, SYGVKD. The CDR3 loop is CATLEGLEYNEQFF. In nucleotides, the CDR3 is TGTGCCACTCTTGAGGGACTGGAGTACAATGAGCAGTTCTTC.

This clonotype has a count of ten or more. The chain has TRBV3-1 and TRBJ1-4; possible D gene TRBD1, 6 bases. Trimming took off 5 bases at V and 7 bases at J, with 11 bases between the two ends. This CDR3 contains 13 residues. From germline, CDR1 is LGHDT and CDR2 YNNKEL (reference sequence). The CDR3 DNA is TGTGCCAGCAGCAGGGGGGCGGCTGAAAAACTGTTTTTT. Its protein is CASSRGAAEKLFF.

This clonotype appeared many times. The chain has TRBV6-6 and TRBJ1-3; 7 nucleotides line up with TRBD1. Trimming removed 6 bases from V and 2 bases from J; junction bases left unmatched: 1. Germline CDR1 and CDR2: MNHNY and SVGAGI (reference sequence). The CDR3 length is 13 residues. DNA of the CDR3: TGTGCCAGCAGGACAGGGACTGGAAACACCATATATTTT. This encodes CASRTGTGNTIYF.

This clonotype was seen many times. Here the CDR3 reads CASSPSGTLTGEQYF. The CDR3 nucleotides are TGTGCCAGCAGTCCTTCGGGTACCCTCACGGGGGAGCAGTACTTC. V and J are TRBV6-5 and TRBJ2-7, with D perhaps TRBD2 (5 bases). Trimming cost V 5 bases and J 7 bases, with 21 bases left between them. The CDR3 is made up of 15 amino acids. In germline, CDR1 is MNHEY, CDR2 SVGAGI.